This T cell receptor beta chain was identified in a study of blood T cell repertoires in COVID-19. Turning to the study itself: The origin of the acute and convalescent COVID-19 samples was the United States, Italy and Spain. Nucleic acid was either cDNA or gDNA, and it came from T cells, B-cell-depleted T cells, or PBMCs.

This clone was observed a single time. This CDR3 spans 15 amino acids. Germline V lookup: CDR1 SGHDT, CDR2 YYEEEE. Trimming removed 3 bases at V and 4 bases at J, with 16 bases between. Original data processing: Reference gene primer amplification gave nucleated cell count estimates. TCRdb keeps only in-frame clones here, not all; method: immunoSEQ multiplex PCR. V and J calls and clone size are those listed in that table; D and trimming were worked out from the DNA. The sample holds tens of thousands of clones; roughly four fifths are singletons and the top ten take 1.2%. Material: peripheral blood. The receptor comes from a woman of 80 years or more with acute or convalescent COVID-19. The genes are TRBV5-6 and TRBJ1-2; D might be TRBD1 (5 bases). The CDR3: CASSYSRGNGYGYTF. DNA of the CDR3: TGTGCCAGCAGCTACAGTAGGGGAAACGGCTATGGCTACACCTTC.